The subject of this entry is one T cell receptor (beta chain). Its target is not known. V trimming: 4 bases; J trimming: 5 bases; junction bases outside the gene matches: 8. This CDR3 is built from 14 residues. CDR1 GTSNPN and CDR2 SVGIG come from the germline V gene (reference sequence). PCR amplification relied on 60 Vbeta primers (plus 13 Jbeta primers). TCRdb's table, derived via immunoSEQ multiplex PCR, lists solely in-frame clones and lacks some. The sample yields about 97,000 clones, 70% to 80% seen once. This sample stems from a study of cytomegalovirus exposure and HLA in healthy donors. Whole-study results and caveats: Investigators reported 150 to 200 TCR beta chains as tied to cytomegalovirus.

This rearrangement joins TRBV30 to TRBJ1-5; 7 nucleotides agree with TRBD1. The sequencing input was PBMCs. This receptor was taken from a male donor in good health and CMV-seropositive. Here the CDR3 DNA reads TGTGCCTGGACTGCAGGGGGTTCCTATCAGCCCCAGCATTTT. Translated, it gives CAWTAGGSYQPQHF.